This TCR beta chain was sequenced in a study of control samples from healthy donors and cancer patients. Sequencing used immunoSEQ multiplex PCR; TCRdb keeps in-frame clones, though not all of them. Of approximately 140,000 clones listed, approximately 93% are singletons. CDR1 and CDR2 (germline): LNHDA, SQIVND (reference sequence). The V gene lost 9 bases and the J gene lost 1 base, with 6 bases spanning the gap. The CDR3 loop spans 11 amino acids. The TCR sequence derives from a man younger than 35 in good health. The rearrangement joins TRBV19 to TRBJ1-1; D not resolved. Sequencing was carried out using blood. The CDR3 loop is CASAENTEAFF. In DNA, the CDR3 is TGTGCCAGCGCGGAGAACACTGAAGCTTTCTTT.